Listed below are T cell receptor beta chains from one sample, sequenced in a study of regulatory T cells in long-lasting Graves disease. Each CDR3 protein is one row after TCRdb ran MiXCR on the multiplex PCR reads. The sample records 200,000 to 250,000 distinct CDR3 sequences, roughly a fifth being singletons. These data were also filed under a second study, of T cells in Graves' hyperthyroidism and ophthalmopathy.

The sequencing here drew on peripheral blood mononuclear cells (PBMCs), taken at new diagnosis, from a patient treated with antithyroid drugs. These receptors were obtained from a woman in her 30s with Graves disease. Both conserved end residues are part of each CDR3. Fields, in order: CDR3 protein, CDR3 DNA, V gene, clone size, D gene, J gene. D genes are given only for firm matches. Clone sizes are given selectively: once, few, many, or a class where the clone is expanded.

CASSSQGPPHEQYF | TGTGCCAGCAGTTCACAGGGCCCCCCCCACGAGCAGTACTTC | TRBV28 | many | - | TRBJ2-7
CASSPPGGASTGELFF | TGTGCCAGCTCACCACCGGGGGGCGCGAGCACCGGGGAGCTGTTTTTT | TRBV18 | many | - | TRBJ2-2
CASNFPGPRGGYTF | TGTGCCAGTAATTTCCCAGGACCCCGCGGTGGCTACACCTTC | TRBV19 | - | - | TRBJ1-2
CASSLHPGTRNEKLFF | TGTGCCAGCAGCCTTCATCCGGGGACGAGGAATGAAAAACTGTTTTTT | TRBV7-9 | - | - | TRBJ1-4
CASSGSTEGNEQFF | TGTGCCAGCAGCGGATCGACAGAGGGCAATGAGCAGTTCTTC | TRBV6-1 | - | - | TRBJ2-1
CASSLPLPGQGLDTQYF | TGTGCCAGCAGCTTGCCTTTACCGGGACAGGGACTAGATACGCAGTATTTT | TRBV5-4 | many | TRBD1 | TRBJ2-3
CASSVIPLASSGGRETQYF | TGTGCCAGCAGCGTGATACCTTTAGCGTCTAGCGGGGGGCGAGAGACCCAGTACTTC | TRBV7-8 | - | TRBD2 | TRBJ2-5
CSARRGGSSYNEQFF | TGCAGTGCTAGAAGAGGGGGCAGCTCCTACAATGAGCAGTTCTTC | TRBV20-1 | many | TRBD1 | TRBJ2-1
CASNRGMSEAFF | TGTGCCAGCAACAGGGGGATGAGTGAAGCTTTCTTT | TRBV25-1 | many | TRBD1 | TRBJ1-1
CATDRGLQREEQYF | TGTGCCACCGATCGGGGTCTACAAAGGGAAGAGCAGTACTTC | TRBV6-1 | few | - | TRBJ2-7
CASSLRDRGHEQYF | TGTGCCAGCAGCTTACGGGACAGGGGGCACGAGCAGTACTTC | TRBV7-8 | many | TRBD1 | TRBJ2-7
CASSRTGFSDTQYF | TGTGCCAGCAGTAGGACAGGGTTCAGCGATACGCAGTATTTT | TRBV2 | many | TRBD1 | TRBJ2-3
CASSALGGYEQYF | TGTGCCAGCTCTGCTCTGGGGGGGTACGAGCAGTACTTC | TRBV6-1 | - | TRBD2 | TRBJ2-7
CASSSYRPDTGELFF | TGTGCCAGCAGCTCCTACCGTCCCGACACCGGGGAGCTGTTTTTT | TRBV7-2 | - | - | TRBJ2-2
CASGLDGTIHQPQHF | TGTGCCAGCGGACTTGATGGGACAATCCATCAGCCCCAGCATTTT | TRBV28 | few | - | TRBJ1-5
CASSFGSHYGYTF | TGTGCCAGCAGCTTTGGCAGCCACTATGGCTACACCTTC | TRBV5-6 | many | - | TRBJ1-2
CASRNVGGDNEQFF | TGTGCCAGTAGGAACGTCGGGGGTGACAATGAGCAGTTCTTC | TRBV19 | few | - | TRBJ2-1
CASMASGRGTGELFF | TGCGCCAGCATGGCTAGCGGGAGGGGCACCGGGGAGCTGTTTTTT | TRBV10-2 | many | TRBD2 | TRBJ2-2
CASTIAGEQFF | TGTGCCAGCACAATAGCGGGGGAGCAGTTCTTC | TRBV2 | - | TRBD2 | TRBJ2-1
CASSPGTGSPDTQYF | TGTGCCAGCAGCCCCGGGACAGGGTCCCCAGATACGCAGTATTTT | TRBV5-6 | - | TRBD1 | TRBJ2-3
CASSFGRRGGQYF | TGTGCCAGCAGCTTTGGCCGCAGGGGGGGGCAGTATTTT | TRBV12-3/TRBV12-4 | many | - | TRBJ2-3
CASGLLAGANEQLF | TGTGCCAGCGGTTTATTGGCGGGGGCCAATGAGCAGCTCTTC | TRBV28 | - | - | TRBJ2-1
CSARDLTSGEKLFF | TGCAGTGCTAGAGATCTAACTTCAGGAGAAAAACTGTTTTTT | TRBV20-1 | many | - | TRBJ1-4
CASSPRAGQINEQYF | TGCGCCAGCAGCCCACGGGCGGGACAGATTAACGAGCAGTACTTC | TRBV5-1 | many | - | TRBJ2-7
CASSEIYTEAFF | TGTGCCAGCAGTGAGATTTACACTGAAGCTTTCTTT | TRBV2 | many | - | TRBJ1-1
CASTVTGVDEKLFF | TGTGCCAGTACCGTAACAGGGGTCGATGAAAAACTGTTTTTT | TRBV19 | many | TRBD1 | TRBJ1-4
CSATSFRRGGADKNIQYF | TGCAGTGCCACATCTTTCCGGCGGGGGGGCGCGGACAAAAACATTCAGTACTTC | TRBV20-1 | - | TRBD2 | TRBJ2-4
CASSPRQTGNTIYF | TGTGCCAGCAGCCCGCGACAGACTGGAAACACCATATATTTT | TRBV28 | many | - | TRBJ1-3
CASSGRTGSNQPQHF | TGTGCCAGCAGTGGCAGAACAGGGAGCAATCAGCCCCAGCATTTT | TRBV6-1 | many | - | TRBJ1-5
CASSIRTRLGGEKLFF | TGTGCCAGTAGTATACGGACCCGCCTCGGGGGTGAAAAACTGTTTTTT | TRBV19 | many | - | TRBJ1-4
CASSQDQGRGEKLFF | TGCGCCAGCAGCCAAGATCAGGGGAGAGGCGAAAAACTGTTTTTT | TRBV4-1 | - | - | TRBJ1-4
CASSLLAGGGEQFF | TGTGCCAGCAGCTTGCTAGCGGGGGGCGGTGAGCAGTTCTTC | TRBV7-3 | many | TRBD2 | TRBJ2-1
CASSVGIIGNQPQHF | TGTGCCAGCAGCGTCGGTATAATCGGCAATCAGCCCCAGCATTTT | TRBV9 | many | - | TRBJ1-5
CASSYSTGNQPQHF | TGTGCCAGCAGTTACTCGACAGGGAATCAGCCCCAGCATTTT | TRBV6-2/TRBV6-3 | many | TRBD1 | TRBJ1-5
CASISFLNTIYF | TGTGCCAGCATTTCCTTCCTAAACACCATATATTTT | TRBV12-3/TRBV12-4 | - | - | TRBJ1-3
CASRGTGFDSPLHF | TGTGCCAGCAGAGGAACAGGGTTTGATTCACCCCTCCACTTT | TRBV2 | many | - | TRBJ1-6
CASSGTAKNIQYF | TGTGCCAGCAGTGGGACAGCCAAAAACATTCAGTACTTC | TRBV6-1 | few | - | TRBJ2-4
CASSIVGATEAFF | TGTGCCAGTAGTATAGTGGGGGCCACTGAAGCTTTCTTT | TRBV19 | once | - | TRBJ1-1
CASSRTSGGMNTGELFF | TGTGCCAGTAGTAGGACTAGCGGGGGTATGAACACCGGGGAGCTGTTTTTT | TRBV19 | many | TRBD2 | TRBJ2-2
CASSEETQAHYGYTF | TGTGCCAGCAGTGAAGAGACCCAGGCACACTATGGCTACACCTTC | TRBV2 | many | - | TRBJ1-2
CASSRSSYEQYF | TGTGCCAGCAGCCGAAGCTCCTACGAGCAGTACTTC | TRBV6-2/TRBV6-3 | many | - | TRBJ2-7
CASSESTAGGITDTQYF | TGCGCCAGCAGTGAGTCGACGGCGGGAGGGATCACAGATACGCAGTATTTT | TRBV10-2 | many | TRBD2 | TRBJ2-3
CASSLNLGETQYF | TGCGCCAGCAGCCTAAATCTGGGAGAGACCCAGTACTTC | TRBV7-9 | many | - | TRBJ2-5
CATSRPGKVTGELFF | TGTGCCACCAGCAGACCGGGAAAAGTCACCGGGGAGCTGTTTTTT | TRBV15 | many | - | TRBJ2-2
CASSPGTGRDYGYTF | TGTGCCAGCAGTCCCGGGACAGGGCGGGACTATGGCTACACCTTC | TRBV28 | many | TRBD1 | TRBJ1-2
CASTRGTEAFF | TGTGCCAGCACTCGGGGGACTGAAGCTTTCTTT | TRBV10-1 | many | - | TRBJ1-1
CASIRTQIRTGYNTGELFF | TGTGCCAGCATCCGAACCCAAATCCGGACAGGGTATAACACCGGGGAGCTGTTTTTT | TRBV7-3 | few | TRBD1 | TRBJ2-2
CASSLKGNTEAFF | TGTGCCAGCAGTTTAAAAGGGAACACTGAAGCTTTCTTT | TRBV12-3/TRBV12-4 | many | - | TRBJ1-1
CASSLAGLGHYEQYF | TGTGCCAGCAGCTTAGCGGGGCTTGGACACTACGAGCAGTACTTT | TRBV11-2 | - | - | TRBJ2-7
CSARRLRSPNEKLFF | TGCAGTGCTAGACGTCTCAGGAGTCCTAATGAAAAACTGTTTTTT | TRBV20-1 | few | - | TRBJ1-4